This T cell receptor (beta chain) comes out of a study of T-cell reconstitution after alpha-beta-depleted transplantation in children. This clonotype appeared many times. The CDR3 has 14 amino acids. The germline V and J ends were trimmed by 4 bases and 0 bases, with 11 bases remaining between them. In germline, CDR1 is SQVTM, CDR2 ANQGSEA. TCRbeta library preparation incorporated unique molecular identifiers. TCRdb reprocessed the PCR reads with MiXCR, giving one entry per CDR3 protein. In the table there are 150,000 to 200,000 distinct CDR3 sequences, over 5.5% of which are singletons. This sample comprised PBMCs from the stem cell graft donor, obtained from the stem cell graft. The clonotype was recovered from a human donor who donated a stem cell graft to a child with Wiskott-Aldrich syndrome. V usage is TRBV29-1 and J usage is TRBJ2-3; D may be TRBD2 (6 bases). Written as DNA, the CDR3 is TGCAGCGTTGTGGAGGGGTCCAGCACAGATACGCAGTATTTT. It translates to CSVVEGSSTDTQYF.